The source of this TCR beta chain is a study of blood T cell repertoires in COVID-19. Study overall: COVID-19 samples from acute and convalescent phases originated in the United States, Italy and Spain. In each case, the material was cDNA or gDNA derived from T cells, B-cell-depleted T cells, or PBMCs.

Patients in Seattle were enrolled during active infection, then followed longitudinally. As processed by the authors: Estimation of nucleated cell counts was performed using reference gene primer amplification. Profiled with immunoSEQ multiplex PCR; TCRdb holds only in-frame clones, not every one. That table furnishes V, J and clone size, whereas the DNA furnished D and trimming. The table has some 180,000 clones, more than 80% seen once. Looked up from germline, CDR1 is MDHEN and CDR2 is SYDVKM. The CDR3 extends over 17 amino acids. With 3 bases removed from V and 6 bases from J, the gap between germline ends came to 20 bases.

This TCR was sampled from a woman in her thirties or forties with COVID-19, enrolled during active disease. The rearrangement joins TRBV28 to TRBJ1-4; D might be TRBD1 (6 bases). Specimen: peripheral blood. CDR3 coding DNA: TGTGCCAGCAGTTTGCCCTCATGGCACAGGGTTGATGAAAAACTGTTTTTT. It encodes CASSLPSWHRVDEKLFF.